This TCR beta chain derives from a study of T cell responses to AZD1222 COVID-19 vaccine. Study observations and caveats: Spike as a whole was targeted by vaccine-associated CD4 TCRs, dominant at 160-218 and 743-854. Clonal diversity was possibly underestimated; the donors were predominantly white British and more often female.

The germline V gene has CDR1 SGHRS and CDR2 YFSETQ. This CDR3 is built from 14 residues. Trimming removed 3 bases at V and 1 base at J, with 7 bases between. TCRdb keeps only in-frame clones here, not all; method: immunoSEQ multiplex PCR. The sample holds 150,000 or so clones, approximately 78% seen once. Regarding this clone: What it binds is unknown.

J is TRBJ2-2 and V is TRBV5-1, with a tentative D call TRBD2 (5 bases). Source: peripheral blood, taken on day 0 of MenACWY control vaccination. This TCR came from an adult in good health. CDR3 sequence (DNA): TGCGCCAGCAGCTATCGGGAGAACACCGGGGAGCTGTTTTTT. Translating it yields CASSYRENTGELFF. The whole variable domain, remainder taken from reference TRBV5-1 and TRBJ2-2, is KAGVTQTPRYLIKTRGQQVTLSCSPISGHRSVSWYQQTPGQGLQFLFEYFSETQRNKGNFPGRFSGRQFSNSRSEMNVSTLELGDSALYLCASSYRENTGELFFGEGSRLTVL.